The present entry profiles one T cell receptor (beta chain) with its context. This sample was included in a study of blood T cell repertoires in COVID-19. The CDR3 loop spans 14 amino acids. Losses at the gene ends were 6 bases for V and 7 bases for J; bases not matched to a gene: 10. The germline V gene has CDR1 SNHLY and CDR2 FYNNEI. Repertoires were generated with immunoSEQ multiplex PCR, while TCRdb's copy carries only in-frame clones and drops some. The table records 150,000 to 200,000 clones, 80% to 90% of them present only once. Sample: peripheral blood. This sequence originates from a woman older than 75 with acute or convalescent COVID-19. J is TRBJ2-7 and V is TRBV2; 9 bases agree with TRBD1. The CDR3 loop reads CASSTYRGRLEQYF. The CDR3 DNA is TGTGCCAGCAGCACTTACAGGGGGCGTTTAGAGCAGTACTTC.